A selection of T cell receptor beta chains follows, all from one sample in a study of type 1 regulatory T cells. TCRdb ran MiXCR on the reads and lists one entry per CDR3 protein. Seen here are tens of thousands of distinct CDR3 sequences, 55% to 65% observed once, and the top ten hold about 1.7%. No cognate antigen is known for these TCRs. The source material was cultured non-Tr1 T cells, either the whole culture or a sorted T cell fraction (not recorded which). These receptors originate from a human donor in good health. Each CDR3 is given with its conserved first and last residue. D genes are given only for firm matches. Only part of the rows carry a size: once, few, many, or a class if the clone is expanded.

>few|TRBV7-9|-|TRBJ1-5
TGTGCCAGCAGCTTAGCAGGGGATAGCAATCAGCCCCAGCATTTT
CASSLAGDSNQPQHF
>-|TRBV28|TRBD1|TRBJ1-3
TGTGCCAGCAGGGACAGGGGAGGAAACACCATATATTTT
CASRDRGGNTIYF
>-|TRBV28|TRBD2|TRBJ2-1
TGTGCCAGCAGGCCTGGGGGGGAACTTTACAATGAGCAGTTCTTC
CASRPGGELYNEQFF
>-|TRBV10-3|TRBD2|TRBJ2-7
TGTGCGACAAAGGGCACTAGCGGGAGGGTTATCGAGCAGTACTTC
CATKGTSGRVIEQYF
>-|TRBV6-1|TRBD1|TRBJ2-1
TGTGCCAGCAGTGTTGGGTGGGGACAGGTAAACAATGAGCAGTTCTTC
CASSVGWGQVNNEQFF
>few|TRBV5-1|TRBD2|TRBJ2-7
TGCGCCAGCAGCTTGGACGGGACTAGCTTCTACGAGCAGTACTTC
CASSLDGTSFYEQYF
>few|TRBV7-2|TRBD2|TRBJ2-1
TGTGCCAGCAGCTTAGGACTAGCTCTTGAGCAGTTCTTC
CASSLGLALEQFF
>-|TRBV7-3|-|TRBJ2-7
TGTGCCAGCAGCTTAACAAAGCGTTCCTCCTACGAGCAGTACTTC
CASSLTKRSSYEQYF
>-|TRBV6-2/TRBV6-3|-|TRBJ2-1
TGTGCCAGCAGTTACGAGGGGAAGGGCAATCGACTCAATGAGCAGTTCTTC
CASSYEGKGNRLNEQFF
>-|TRBV13|-|TRBJ2-5
TGTGCCAGCAGCTTTTCTGTTATGGGGACCCAGTACTTC
CASSFSVMGTQYF
>-|TRBV12-3/TRBV12-4|TRBD2|TRBJ2-3
TGTGCCAGCAGGGCCCAGAAGCGGGAGGGCACAGATACGCAGTATTTT
CASRAQKREGTDTQYF
>-|TRBV2|TRBD2|TRBJ2-6
TGTGCCAGCAGTGATCTAGGGACTAGCGGGAGAGGGGCCAACGTCCTGACTTTC
CASSDLGTSGRGANVLTF
>-|TRBV2|-|TRBJ2-1
TGTGCCAGCAGTGATGAGATAACAGGGAGCTCCTACAATGAGCAGTTCTTC
CASSDEITGSSYNEQFF
>-|TRBV6-5|-|TRBJ1-5
TGTGCCAGCAGTTTAGGGTCCGGGGATCAGCCCCAGCATTTT
CASSLGSGDQPQHF
>-|TRBV5-1|TRBD1|TRBJ1-2
TGCGCCAGCAGCTCGGGGACAGGAGGTTGGGATGGCTACACCTTC
CASSSGTGGWDGYTF
>-|TRBV3-1|-|TRBJ1-5
TGTGCCAGCAGCCAAGGGACTAGCAATCAGCCCCAGCATTTT
CASSQGTSNQPQHF
>-|TRBV7-9|-|TRBJ2-7
TGTGCCAGCAGCTTAGACTACGAGCAGTACTTC
CASSLDYEQYF
>-|TRBV29-1|TRBD1|TRBJ2-7
TGCAGCGTTGAAGATCCCGGACAGGGCCTATTCTACGAGCAGTACTTC
CSVEDPGQGLFYEQYF
>-|TRBV25-1|-|TRBJ2-7
TGTGCCAGCAGTGGAGACTCCCTCCGGGAGCAGTACTTC
CASSGDSLREQYF
>-|TRBV2|-|TRBJ2-5
TGTGCCAGCAGTGCCCAAGGCCGGGTGTACCAAGAGACCCAGTACTTC
CASSAQGRVYQETQYF
>-|TRBV2|-|TRBJ2-5
TGTGCCAGCAGGGGCCCCCGCCCCCCAGGGGAAGAGACCCAGTACTTC
CASRGPRPPGEETQYF
>-|TRBV19|-|TRBJ2-1
TGTGCCAGTAGCAAACGGAGGAGACTAGAGGGGAATGAGCAGTTCTTC
CASSKRRRLEGNEQFF
>few|TRBV20-1|TRBD2|TRBJ2-7
TGCAGTGCTAGGGCTAGCGGGAGGGACGAGCAGTACTTC
CSARASGRDEQYF